A selection of T cell receptor beta chains follows, all from one sample in a study of cytomegalovirus exposure and HLA in healthy donors. Only in-frame clones appear in the TCRdb table, and some are missing; sequencing was by immunoSEQ multiplex PCR. This sample has 54,000 or so clones, with 55% to 65% found just once. The specimen sequenced was PBMCs. These receptors came from a human donor in good health. CDR3s include the opening cysteine and the closing phenylalanine or tryptophan. D genes are given only for firm matches. Some rows mark clone size as missing; the rest say once, few, many or name a class of expanded clone.

clone size: -
V gene: TRBV27
D gene: -
J gene: TRBJ2-1
CDR3 protein: CASSFGDSLSYNEQFF
CDR3 DNA: TGTGCCAGCAGTTTCGGGGATTCCCTCTCCTACAATGAGCAGTTCTTC

clone size: -
V gene: TRBV7-2
D gene: -
J gene: TRBJ1-2
CDR3 protein: CASSLMDRPTYGYTF
CDR3 DNA: TGTGCCAGCAGCTTAATGGACAGACCGACCTATGGCTACACCTTC

clone size: -
V gene: TRBV5-1
D gene: -
J gene: TRBJ2-1
CDR3 protein: CASSFGSSYNEQFF
CDR3 DNA: TGCGCCAGCAGCTTCGGGAGCTCCTACAATGAGCAGTTCTTC

clone size: -
V gene: TRBV13
D gene: -
J gene: TRBJ2-3
CDR3 protein: CASSFLAPRGTDTQYF
CDR3 DNA: TGTGCCAGCAGCTTTTTAGCGCCTCGGGGCACAGATACGCAGTATTTT

clone size: -
V gene: TRBV5-1
D gene: TRBD1
J gene: TRBJ1-1
CDR3 protein: CASSLDLAGGNTEAFF
CDR3 DNA: TGCGCCAGCAGCTTGGATCTCGCAGGGGGCAACACTGAAGCTTTCTTT

clone size: -
V gene: TRBV15
D gene: -
J gene: TRBJ1-1
CDR3 protein: CATSRAAGGTEAFF
CDR3 DNA: TGTGCCACCAGCAGAGCTGCGGGAGGGACTGAAGCTTTCTTT

clone size: -
V gene: TRBV30
D gene: -
J gene: TRBJ1-6
CDR3 protein: CAWSSWGVNSPLHF
CDR3 DNA: TGTGCCTGGAGTAGTTGGGGGGTTAATTCACCCCTCCACTTT

clone size: -
V gene: TRBV7-9
D gene: TRBD1
J gene: TRBJ2-5
CDR3 protein: CASSSPTGAGETQYF
CDR3 DNA: TGTGCCAGCAGCTCGCCGACAGGGGCTGGGGAGACCCAGTACTTC

clone size: -
V gene: TRBV7-3
D gene: TRBD1
J gene: TRBJ1-1
CDR3 protein: CASSLGQGHTEAFF
CDR3 DNA: TGTGCCAGCAGCTTAGGACAGGGGCACACTGAAGCTTTCTTT

clone size: -
V gene: TRBV2
D gene: TRBD2
J gene: TRBJ2-1
CDR3 protein: CASTGTSGVDEQFF
CDR3 DNA: TGTGCCAGCACCGGGACTAGCGGGGTCGATGAGCAGTTCTTC

clone size: once
V gene: TRBV9
D gene: TRBD1
J gene: TRBJ1-2
CDR3 protein: CASSDRDRPSTNYGYTF
CDR3 DNA: TGTGCCAGCAGCGATAGGGACAGACCCTCAACTAACTATGGCTACACCTTC

clone size: -
V gene: TRBV7-7
D gene: -
J gene: TRBJ2-1
CDR3 protein: CASSPLAGSSYNEQFF
CDR3 DNA: TGTGCTAGCAGCCCTCTCGCGGGGAGCTCCTACAATGAGCAGTTCTTC

clone size: once
V gene: TRBV5-1
D gene: TRBD1
J gene: TRBJ1-6
CDR3 protein: CASSATGALYNSPLHF
CDR3 DNA: TGCGCCAGCAGCGCCACAGGGGCCCTCTATAATTCACCCCTCCACTTT

clone size: -
V gene: TRBV6-1
D gene: -
J gene: TRBJ1-3
CDR3 protein: CASISFFGNTIYF
CDR3 DNA: TGTGCCAGCATATCTTTCTTCGGAAACACCATATATTTT

clone size: -
V gene: TRBV6-6
D gene: TRBD1
J gene: TRBJ2-1
CDR3 protein: CASRGQLGNNEQFF
CDR3 DNA: TGTGCCAGCAGGGGACAGTTAGGTAACAATGAGCAGTTCTTC

clone size: few
V gene: TRBV4-3
D gene: TRBD1
J gene: TRBJ1-1
CDR3 protein: CASSQYRGENTEAFF
CDR3 DNA: TGCGCCAGCAGCCAGTACAGGGGGGAGAACACTGAAGCTTTCTTT